This TCR beta chain was obtained from a study of beta chain features in type 1 diabetes. Study details: Patients and healthy donors were similar in age, gender and cell yields. All samples together contributed around 100,000,000 sorted cells for examination. Findings and caveats of the study: Shortening of TCRB CDR3s, moderate but significant, appeared in all four CD4+ subsets of Type 1 diabetes patients. Patients showed naive, central memory and Treg TCRB repertoires that appeared more similar than those of healthy donors.

By way of CD45RO/CCR7/CD25/CD127/CD95/CD27, the CD4+ regulatory, stem cell-like memory, central memory and naive cells were sorted. The CDR3 is 15 amino acids. CDR1 and CDR2 from the germline V gene are GTSNPN and SVGIG (reference sequence). V lost 1 base and J lost 7; bases outside the gene matches: 7. Concerning this clone: The antigen is undetermined.

Expressed TCRB transcripts were sequenced because the isolated RNA had all been reverse transcribed beforehand. Using immunoSEQ multiplex PCR, the repertoire was profiled, and TCRdb retains in-frame clones only, with some absent. The table includes hundreds of thousands of clones, 7% to 10% detected once. This receptor was identified in a man aged 30 to 45 with type 1 diabetes. This chain joins TRBV30 and TRBJ2-2, with TRBD1 matching over 9 bases. The sample taken for sequencing was central memory CD4+ T cells from blood. As DNA, the CDR3 is TGTGCCTGGAGTGGCGGACAGGGGAGGGGCGGGGAGCTGTTTTTT. It is translated as CAWSGGQGRGGELFF.